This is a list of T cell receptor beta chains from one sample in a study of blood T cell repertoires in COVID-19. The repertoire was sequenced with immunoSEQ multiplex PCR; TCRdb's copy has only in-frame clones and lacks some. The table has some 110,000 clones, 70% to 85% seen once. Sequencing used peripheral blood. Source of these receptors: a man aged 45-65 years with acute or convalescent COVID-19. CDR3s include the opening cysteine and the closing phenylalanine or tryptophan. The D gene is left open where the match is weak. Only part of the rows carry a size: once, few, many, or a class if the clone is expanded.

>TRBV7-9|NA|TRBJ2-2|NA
CASSRREAASSGELFF
TGTGCCAGCAGCCGGCGAGAAGCGGCCTCATCCGGGGAGCTGTTTTTT
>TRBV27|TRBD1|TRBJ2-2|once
CASSLYHLGQGPNTGELFF
TGTGCCAGCAGTTTATACCACCTCGGACAGGGTCCGAACACCGGGGAGCTGTTTTTT
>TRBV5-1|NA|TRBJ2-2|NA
CASSLEVTDTGELFF
TGCGCCAGCAGCTTAGAGGTTACTGACACCGGGGAGCTGTTTTTT
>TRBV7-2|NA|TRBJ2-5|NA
CASSSRTQETQYF
TGTGCCAGCAGCTCGAGGACACAAGAGACCCAGTACTTC
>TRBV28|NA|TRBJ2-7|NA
CASSPGGEQYF
TGTGCCAGCAGCCCAGGAGGCGAGCAGTACTTC
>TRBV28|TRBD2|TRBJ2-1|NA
CASSPPSGRAYEQFF
TGTGCCAGCAGCCCCCCTAGCGGGAGAGCATATGAGCAGTTCTTC
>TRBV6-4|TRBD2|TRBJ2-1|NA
CASSDTVRGAGEQFF
TGTGCCAGCAGTGACACGGTGCGGGGGGCCGGTGAGCAGTTCTTC
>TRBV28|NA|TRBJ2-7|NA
CASSSVAVSSYEQYF
TGTGCCAGCAGTTCCGTAGCGGTGAGCTCCTACGAGCAGTACTTC
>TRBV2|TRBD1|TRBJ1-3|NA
CASSRQGESSGNTIYF
TGTGCCAGTTCTCGACAGGGTGAAAGCTCTGGAAACACCATATATTTT
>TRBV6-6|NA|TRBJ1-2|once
CASSYENFRQGYTF
TGTGCCAGCAGTTACGAGAATTTCAGGCAAGGCTACACCTTC
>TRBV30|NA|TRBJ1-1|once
CAWSVQGSTEAFF
TGTGCCTGGAGTGTACAGGGCAGTACTGAAGCTTTCTTT
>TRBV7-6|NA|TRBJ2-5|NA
CASSPRDSQWRETQYF
TGTGCCAGCAGCCCCCGGGACTCCCAATGGCGAGAGACCCAGTACTTC
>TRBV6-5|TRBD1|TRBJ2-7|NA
CASSSGQGAKNEQYF
TGTGCCAGCAGTTCTGGACAGGGGGCCAAGAACGAGCAGTACTTC
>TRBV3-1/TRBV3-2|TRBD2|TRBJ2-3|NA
CASSQDSGGADTQYF
TGTGCCAGCAGCCAAGATAGCGGGGGGGCAGATACGCAGTATTTT
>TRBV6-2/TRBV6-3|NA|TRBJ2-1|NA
CASSLDGGLFF
TGTGCCAGCAGCCTGGATGGGGGCTTGTTCTTC
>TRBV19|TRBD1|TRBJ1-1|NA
CASSQGDRLTKAFF
TGTGCCAGTAGTCAGGGGGACCGTTTAACTAAAGCTTTCTTT
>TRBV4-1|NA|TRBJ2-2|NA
CASSQLGGNTGELFF
TGCGCCAGCAGCCAACTGGGGGGGAACACCGGGGAGCTGTTTTTT
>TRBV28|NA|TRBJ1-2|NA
CASSLSATGGGGYTF
TGTGCCAGCAGTTTATCCGCCACGGGGGGTGGGGGCTACACCTTC
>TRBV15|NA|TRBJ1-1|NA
CATTPPTGGRTEAFF
TGTGCCACCACCCCCCCGACAGGCGGAAGGACTGAAGCTTTCTTT
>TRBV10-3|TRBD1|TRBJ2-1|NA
CAIRSTGESAYNEQFF
TGTGCCATCAGAAGTACAGGGGAGTCAGCCTACAATGAGCAGTTCTTC
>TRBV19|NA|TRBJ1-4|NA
CASSTRVAFNEKLFF
TGTGCCAGTAGTACCCGGGTCGCTTTTAATGAAAAACTGTTTTTT
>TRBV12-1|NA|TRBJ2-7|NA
CASSLTRGQGSYEQYF
TGTGCCAGCAGCCTAACCAGGGGACAGGGGTCCTACGAGCAGTACTTC
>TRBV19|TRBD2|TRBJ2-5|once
CASSGGTSGGAETQYF
TGTGCCAGTAGCGGAGGGACTAGCGGGGGGGCGGAGACCCAGTACTTC
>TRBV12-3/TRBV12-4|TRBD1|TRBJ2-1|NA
CATLGDRWNEQFF
TGTGCCACCCTCGGGGACAGATGGAATGAGCAGTTCTTC
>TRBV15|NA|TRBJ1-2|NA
CATSANRGHNYGYTF
TGTGCCACCAGCGCCAATCGAGGCCATAACTATGGCTACACCTTC
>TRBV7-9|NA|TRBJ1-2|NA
CASSLADSQTHGYTF
TGTGCCAGCAGCTTAGCGGACTCGCAGACGCATGGCTACACCTTC
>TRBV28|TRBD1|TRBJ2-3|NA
CASSTWTGSTDTQYF
TGTGCCAGCAGTACCTGGACAGGTAGCACAGATACGCAGTATTTT
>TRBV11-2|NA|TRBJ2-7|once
CASSLGLEQYF
TGTGCCAGCAGTCTTGGGCTCGAGCAGTACTTC
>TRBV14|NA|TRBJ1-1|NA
CASSQDRYTEAFF
TGTGCCAGCAGCCAAGATCGGTACACTGAAGCTTTCTTT
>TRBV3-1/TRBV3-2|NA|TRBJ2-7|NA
CASSQGGSEQYF
TGTGCCAGCAGCCAAGGTGGCTCCGAGCAGTACTTC
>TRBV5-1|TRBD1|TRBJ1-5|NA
CASSLTGQGGNQPQHF
TGCGCCAGCAGCTTAACCGGACAGGGAGGAAATCAGCCCCAGCATTTT
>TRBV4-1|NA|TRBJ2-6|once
CASSQDQLAGANVLTF
TGCGCCAGCAGCCAAGATCAACTAGCTGGGGCCAACGTCCTGACTTTC
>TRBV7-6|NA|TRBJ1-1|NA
CASSLGGEAFF
TGTGCCAGCAGCTTAGGGGGCGAAGCTTTCTTT
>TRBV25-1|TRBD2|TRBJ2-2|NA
CASSSSGGPDPGELFF
TGTGCCAGCAGTAGTAGCGGGGGGCCCGATCCCGGGGAGCTGTTTTTT
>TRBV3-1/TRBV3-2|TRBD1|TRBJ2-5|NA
CASSLYRGRQETQYF
TGTGCCAGCAGCCTTTACAGGGGGCGCCAAGAGACCCAGTACTTC
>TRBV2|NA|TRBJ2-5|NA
CASSPIGQGLLGIGETQYF
TGTGCCAGCAGTCCCATTGGGCAGGGATTGTTGGGCATTGGTGAGACCCAGTACTTC
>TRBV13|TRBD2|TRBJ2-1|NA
CASSLDWASGSGSYNEQFF
TGTGCCAGCAGCTTAGATTGGGCTAGCGGGAGTGGGTCCTACAATGAGCAGTTCTTC